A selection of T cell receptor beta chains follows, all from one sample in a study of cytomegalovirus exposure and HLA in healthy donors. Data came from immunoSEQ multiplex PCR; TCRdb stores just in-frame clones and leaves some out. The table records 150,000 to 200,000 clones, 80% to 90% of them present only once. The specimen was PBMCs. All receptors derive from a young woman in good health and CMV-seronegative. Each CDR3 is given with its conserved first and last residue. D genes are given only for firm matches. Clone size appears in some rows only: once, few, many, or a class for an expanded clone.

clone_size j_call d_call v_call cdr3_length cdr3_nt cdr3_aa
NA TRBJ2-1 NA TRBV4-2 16 TGTGCCAGCAGCCGAGGGACTTCCCATTTGTACAATGAGCAGTTCTTC CASSRGTSHLYNEQFF
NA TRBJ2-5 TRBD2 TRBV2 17 TGTGCCAGCAGGGGCTTTCGAGCGGGGGGACGACAAGAGACCCAGTACTTC CASRGFRAGGRQETQYF
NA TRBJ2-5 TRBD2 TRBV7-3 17 TGTGCCAGCAGCTCCAAAGGACTAGCGGGAAAGGGGGAGACCCAGTACTTC CASSSKGLAGKGETQYF
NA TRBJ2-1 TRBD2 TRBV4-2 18 TGTGCCAGCAGCCCATACTTATTTCGGACTAGCGGGAGCAATGAGCAGTTCTTC CASSPYLFRTSGSNEQFF
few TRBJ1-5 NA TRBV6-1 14 TGTGCCAGCAGCCACACAGGGAGCAATCAGCCCCAGCATTTT CASSHTGSNQPQHF
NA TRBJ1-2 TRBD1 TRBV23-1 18 TGCGCCAGCAGTCAATCGCGGACAGGGGGCGCAGGTAACTATGGCTACACCTTC CASSQSRTGGAGNYGYTF
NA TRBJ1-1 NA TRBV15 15 TGTGCCACCAGCAGAGCATGGGGGGGTAGGACTGAAGCTTTCTTT CATSRAWGGRTEAFF
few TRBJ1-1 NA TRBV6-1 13 TGTGCCAGCAGGCGGCTTATGAACACTGAAGCTTTCTTT CASRRLMNTEAFF
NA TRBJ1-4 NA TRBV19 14 TGTGCCAGTAGCTCGGGGGGGCGCGGGGAAAAACTGTTTTTT CASSSGGRGEKLFF
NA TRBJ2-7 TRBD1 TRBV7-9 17 TGTGCCAGCAGCTGGGGACAGGGAGGGCCTGGGGTAGACGAGCAGTACTTC CASSWGQGGPGVDEQYF
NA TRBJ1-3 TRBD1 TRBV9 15 TGTGCCAGCAGCGCGGTCGGGACAGGGCCCAACACCATATATTTT CASSAVGTGPNTIYF
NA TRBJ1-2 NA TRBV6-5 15 TGTGCCAGCAGTTACTCCGGGATCACGCTATATGGCTACACCTTC CASSYSGITLYGYTF
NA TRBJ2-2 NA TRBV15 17 TGTGCCACCAGCAGAGAAGGAGGGAGTCGGTACACCGGGGAGCTGTTTTTT CATSREGGSRYTGELFF
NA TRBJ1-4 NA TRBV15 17 TGTGCCACCAGCAGAGATTGGGGAGAGGGGGCTAATGAAAAACTGTTTTTT CATSRDWGEGANEKLFF
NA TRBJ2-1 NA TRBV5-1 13 TGCGCCAGCAGCTCGGTCCCGTACAATGAGCAGTTCTTC CASSSVPYNEQFF
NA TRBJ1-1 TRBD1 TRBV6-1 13 TGTGCCAGCAGGGGTATAGACAGGGTTCAAGCTTTCTTT CASRGIDRVQAFF
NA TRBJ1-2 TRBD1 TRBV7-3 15 TGTGCCAGCAGCTCCTACCAGACAGGGGCTGGTGGCTACACCTTC CASSSYQTGAGGYTF